The present entry profiles one T cell receptor beta chain with its context. Antigen: not known. The table came from immunoSEQ multiplex PCR; TCRdb's copy has only in-frame clones and leaves some out. The table has under 75,000 clones, about 89% seen once. This sample was included in a study of OX40 agonist ivuxolimab in advanced cancers. The wider study: Dose-escalation cases comprised hepatocellular carcinoma, melanoma, renal cell or head and neck cancer. Broader study findings: Some nonresponders likewise displayed low normalized T-cell clonal expansion.

The CDR3 is made up of 16 amino acids. Unmatched junction bases numbered 6, after V lost 5 bases and J lost 2 bases. Germline CDR1 and CDR2: SGDLS and YYNGEE. The source material was CD4+ or CD8+ T cells sorted from blood, sampled in a trial of the OX40 agonist ivuxolimab. This receptor was identified in an adult with an advanced solid tumor such as melanoma, head and neck, liver or kidney cancer. The rearrangement joins TRBV9 to TRBJ2-3, with TRBD2 identical over 12 bases. Written as DNA, the CDR3 is TGTGCCAGCAGTTTACTAGCGGGAGGTTCCACAGATACGCAGTATTTT. Translating gives CASSLLAGGSTDTQYF.